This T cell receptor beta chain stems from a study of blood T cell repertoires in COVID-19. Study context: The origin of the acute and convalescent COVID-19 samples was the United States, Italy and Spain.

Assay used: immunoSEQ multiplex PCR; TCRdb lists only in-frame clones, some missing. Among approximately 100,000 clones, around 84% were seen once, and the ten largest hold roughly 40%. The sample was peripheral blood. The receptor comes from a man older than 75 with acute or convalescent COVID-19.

Here the CDR3 DNA reads TGTGCCAGCAGTTTACCGAGAAGGGGCACCTCCTACAATGAGCAGTTCTTC. Its protein product is CASSLPRRGTSYNEQFF. The chain has TRBV28 and TRBJ2-1; possible D gene TRBD1, 5 bases. CDR1 is MDHEN, CDR2 SYDVKM, per germline. The CDR3 spans 17 residues. Trimming removed 2 bases at V and 0 bases at J, with 14 bases between.